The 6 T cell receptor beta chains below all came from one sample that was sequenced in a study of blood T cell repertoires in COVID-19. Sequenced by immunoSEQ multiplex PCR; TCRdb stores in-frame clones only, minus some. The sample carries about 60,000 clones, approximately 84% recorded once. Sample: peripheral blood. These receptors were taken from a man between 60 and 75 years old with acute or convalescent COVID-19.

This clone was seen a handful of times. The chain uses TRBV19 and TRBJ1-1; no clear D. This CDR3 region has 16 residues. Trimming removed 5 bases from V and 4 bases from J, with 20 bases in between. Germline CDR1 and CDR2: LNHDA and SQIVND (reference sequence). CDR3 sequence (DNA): TGTGCCAGTAGTCCCTATATAGCGGAGAGGAGCACTGAAGCTTTCTTT. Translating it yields CASSPYIAERSTEAFF.

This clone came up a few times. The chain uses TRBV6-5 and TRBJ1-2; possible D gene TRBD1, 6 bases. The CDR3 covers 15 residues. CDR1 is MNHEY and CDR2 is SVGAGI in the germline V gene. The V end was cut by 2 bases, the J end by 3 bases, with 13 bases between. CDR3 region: CASSYVGGKDYGYTF. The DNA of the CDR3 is TGTGCCAGCAGTTACGTTGGGGGCAAGGACTATGGCTACACCTTC.

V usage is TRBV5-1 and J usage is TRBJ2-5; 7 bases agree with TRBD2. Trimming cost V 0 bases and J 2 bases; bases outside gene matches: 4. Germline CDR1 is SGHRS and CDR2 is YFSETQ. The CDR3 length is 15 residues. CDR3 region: CASSLGGGGQETQYF. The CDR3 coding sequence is TGCGCCAGCAGCTTGGGGGGCGGGGGACAAGAGACCCAGTACTTC.

The CDR3 DNA follows: TGTGCCACCAGCGTTGGGGCAGGGGGCGGGCTACAGGAGACCCAGTACTTC. Its translation: CATSVGAGGGLQETQYF. The chain joins TRBV15 to TRBJ2-5; 8 bases are a match to TRBD1. This CDR3 region has 17 residues. V trimming: 5 bases; J trimming: 5 bases; junction bases outside the gene matches: 16. Germline V gives CDR1 LNHNV, CDR2 YYDKDF (reference sequence). Looking up the rest from reference TRBV15 and TRBJ2-5 gives the full variable domain: DAMVIQNPRYQVTQFGKPVTLSCSQTLNHNVMYWYQQKSSQAPKLLFHYYDKDFNNEADTPDNFQSRRPNTSFCFLDIRSPGLGDTAMYLCATSVGAGGGLQETQYFGPGTRLLVL.

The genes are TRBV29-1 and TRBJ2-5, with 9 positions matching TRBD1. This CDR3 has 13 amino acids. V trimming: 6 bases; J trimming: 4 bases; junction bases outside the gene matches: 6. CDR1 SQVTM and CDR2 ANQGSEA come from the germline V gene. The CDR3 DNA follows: TGCAGCGTGTGGGACAGGGTGGGAGAGACCCAGTACTTC. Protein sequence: CSVWDRVGETQYF.

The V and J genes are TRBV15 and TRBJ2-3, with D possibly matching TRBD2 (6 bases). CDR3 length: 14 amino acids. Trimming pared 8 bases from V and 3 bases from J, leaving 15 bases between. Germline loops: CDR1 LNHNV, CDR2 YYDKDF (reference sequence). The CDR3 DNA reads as TGTGCCACCGGAACTCGGGGGTTGACAGATACGCAGTATTTT. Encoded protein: CATGTRGLTDTQYF.